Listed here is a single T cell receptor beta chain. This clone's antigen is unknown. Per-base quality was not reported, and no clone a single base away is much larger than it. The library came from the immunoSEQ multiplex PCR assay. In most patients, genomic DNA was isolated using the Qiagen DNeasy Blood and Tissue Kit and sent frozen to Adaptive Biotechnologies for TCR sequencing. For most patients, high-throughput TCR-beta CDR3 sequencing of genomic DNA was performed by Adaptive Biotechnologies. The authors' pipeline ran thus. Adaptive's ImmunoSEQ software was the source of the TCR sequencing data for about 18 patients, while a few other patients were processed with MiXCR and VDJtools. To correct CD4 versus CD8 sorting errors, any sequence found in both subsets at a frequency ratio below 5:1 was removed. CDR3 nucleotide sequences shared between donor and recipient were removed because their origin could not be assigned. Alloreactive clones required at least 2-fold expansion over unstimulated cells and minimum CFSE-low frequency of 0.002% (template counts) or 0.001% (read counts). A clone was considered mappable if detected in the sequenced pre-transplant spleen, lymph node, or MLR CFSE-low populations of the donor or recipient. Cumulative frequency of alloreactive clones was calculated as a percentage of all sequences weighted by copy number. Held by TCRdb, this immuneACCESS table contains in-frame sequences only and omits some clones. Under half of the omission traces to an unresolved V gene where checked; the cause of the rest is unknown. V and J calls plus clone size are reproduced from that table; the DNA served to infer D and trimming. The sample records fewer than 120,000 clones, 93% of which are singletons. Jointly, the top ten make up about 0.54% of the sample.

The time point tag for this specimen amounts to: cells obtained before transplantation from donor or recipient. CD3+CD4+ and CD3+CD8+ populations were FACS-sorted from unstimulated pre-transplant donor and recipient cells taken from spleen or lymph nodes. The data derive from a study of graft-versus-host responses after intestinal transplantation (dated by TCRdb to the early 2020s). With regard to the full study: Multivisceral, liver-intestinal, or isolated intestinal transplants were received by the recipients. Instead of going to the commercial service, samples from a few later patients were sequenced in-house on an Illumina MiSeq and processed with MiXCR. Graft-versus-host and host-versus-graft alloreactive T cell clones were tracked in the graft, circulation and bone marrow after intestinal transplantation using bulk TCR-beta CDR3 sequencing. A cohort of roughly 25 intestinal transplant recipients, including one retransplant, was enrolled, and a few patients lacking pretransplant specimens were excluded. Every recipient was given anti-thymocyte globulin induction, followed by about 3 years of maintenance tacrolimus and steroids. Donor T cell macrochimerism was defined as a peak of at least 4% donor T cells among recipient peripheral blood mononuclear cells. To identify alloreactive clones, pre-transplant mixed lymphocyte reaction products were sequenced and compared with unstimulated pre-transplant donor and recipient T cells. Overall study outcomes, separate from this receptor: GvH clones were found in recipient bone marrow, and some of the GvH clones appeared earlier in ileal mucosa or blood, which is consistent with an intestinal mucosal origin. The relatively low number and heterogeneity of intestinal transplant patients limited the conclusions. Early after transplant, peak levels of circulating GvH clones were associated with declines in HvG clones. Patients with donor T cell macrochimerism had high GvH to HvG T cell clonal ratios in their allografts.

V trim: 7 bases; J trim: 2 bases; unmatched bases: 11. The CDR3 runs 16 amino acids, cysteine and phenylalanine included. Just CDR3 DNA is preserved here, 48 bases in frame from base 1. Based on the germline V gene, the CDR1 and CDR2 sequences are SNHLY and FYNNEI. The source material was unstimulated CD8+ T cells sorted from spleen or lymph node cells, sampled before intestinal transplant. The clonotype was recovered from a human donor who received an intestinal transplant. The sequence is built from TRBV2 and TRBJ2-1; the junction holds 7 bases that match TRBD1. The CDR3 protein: CASKVGQSPTYNEQFF. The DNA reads TGTGCCAGCAAGGTGGGACAGTCGCCGACCTACAATGAGCAGTTCTTC. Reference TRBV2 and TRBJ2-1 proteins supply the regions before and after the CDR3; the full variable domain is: EPEVTQTPSHQVTQMGQEVILRCVPISNHLYFYWYRQILGQKVEFLVSFYNNEISEKSEIFDDQFSVERPDGSNFTLKIRSTKLEDSAMYFCASKVGQSPTYNEQFFGPGTRLTVL.